This T cell receptor beta chain emerged from a study of blood T cell repertoires in COVID-19. TCRdb's table, derived via immunoSEQ multiplex PCR, lists solely in-frame clones and lacks some. The table has around 30,000 clones, approximately 90% seen once. With 6 bases removed from V and 6 bases from J, the gap between germline ends came to 8 bases. Germline CDR1 is SNHLY and CDR2 is FYNNEI. The CDR3 has 11 residues. This receptor was obtained from a man in his fifties or sixties with acute or convalescent COVID-19. The chain has TRBV2 and TRBJ1-1; no clear D gene. Source material: peripheral blood. The CDR3 DNA reads TGTGCCAGCAGCTCCCTCGCTGAAGCTTTCTTT. Translated: CASSSLAEAFF.